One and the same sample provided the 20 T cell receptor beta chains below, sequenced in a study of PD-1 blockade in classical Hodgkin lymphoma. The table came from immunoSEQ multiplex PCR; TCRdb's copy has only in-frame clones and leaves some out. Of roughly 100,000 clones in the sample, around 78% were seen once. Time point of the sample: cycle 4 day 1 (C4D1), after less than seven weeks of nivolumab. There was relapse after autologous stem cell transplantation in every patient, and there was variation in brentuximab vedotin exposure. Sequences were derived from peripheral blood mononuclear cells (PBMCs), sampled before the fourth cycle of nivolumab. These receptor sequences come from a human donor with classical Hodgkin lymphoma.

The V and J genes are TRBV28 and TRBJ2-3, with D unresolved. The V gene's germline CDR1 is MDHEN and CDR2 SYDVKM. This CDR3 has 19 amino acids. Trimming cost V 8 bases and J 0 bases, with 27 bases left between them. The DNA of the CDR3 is TGTGCCAGCCCCCCTGGTCCGTCCACCCGTTATGCTAGCACAGATACGCAGTATTTT. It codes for CASPPGPSTRYASTDTQYF.

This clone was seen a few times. The CDR3 region has the DNA TGCGCCAGAGGGACAGAAGATAATTCACCCCTCCACTTT. Protein sequence: CARGTEDNSPLHF. The V gene is TRBV5-1, the J gene TRBJ1-6; TRBD1 matches 7 bases. J lost 5 bases, V lost 8 bases, and 4 bases had no gene match. The CDR3 totals 13 residues. CDR1 and CDR2 (germline): SGHRS, YFSETQ. The whole variable domain, remainder taken from reference TRBV5-1 and TRBJ1-6, is KAGVTQTPRYLIKTRGQQVTLSCSPISGHRSVSWYQQTPGQGLQFLFEYFSETQRNKGNFPGRFSGRQFSNSRSEMNVSTLELGDSALYLCARGTEDNSPLHFGNGTRLTVT.

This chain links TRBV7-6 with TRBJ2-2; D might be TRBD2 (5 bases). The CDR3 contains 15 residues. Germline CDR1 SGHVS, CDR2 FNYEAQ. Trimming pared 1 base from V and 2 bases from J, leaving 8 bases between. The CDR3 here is CASSLGSGNTGELFF. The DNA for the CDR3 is TGTGCCAGCAGCTTAGGGAGCGGTAACACCGGGGAGCTGTTTTTT.

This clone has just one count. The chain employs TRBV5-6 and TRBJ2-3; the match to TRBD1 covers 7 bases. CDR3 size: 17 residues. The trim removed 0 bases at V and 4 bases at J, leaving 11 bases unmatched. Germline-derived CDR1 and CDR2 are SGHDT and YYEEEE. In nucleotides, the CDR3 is TGTGCCAGCAGCTTGGACCCCACTCAGGGGGTAGCAGATACGCAGTATTTT. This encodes CASSLDPTQGVADTQYF.

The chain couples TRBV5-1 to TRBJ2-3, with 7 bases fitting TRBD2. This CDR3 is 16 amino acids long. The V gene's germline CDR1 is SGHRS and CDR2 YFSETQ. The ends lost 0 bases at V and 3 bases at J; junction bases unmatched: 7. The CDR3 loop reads CASSLEGMGGTDTQYF. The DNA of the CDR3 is TGCGCCAGCAGCTTGGAGGGGATGGGGGGGACAGATACGCAGTATTTT. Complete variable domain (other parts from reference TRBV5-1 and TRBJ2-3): KAGVTQTPRYLIKTRGQQVTLSCSPISGHRSVSWYQQTPGQGLQFLFEYFSETQRNKGNFPGRFSGRQFSNSRSEMNVSTLELGDSALYLCASSLEGMGGTDTQYFGPGTRLTVL.

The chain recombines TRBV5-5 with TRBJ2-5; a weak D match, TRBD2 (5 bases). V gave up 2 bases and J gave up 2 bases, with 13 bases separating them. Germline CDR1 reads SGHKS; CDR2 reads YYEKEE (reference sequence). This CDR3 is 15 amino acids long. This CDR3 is CASSFSTPGQETQYF. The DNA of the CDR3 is TGTGCCAGCAGCTTCTCCACCCCGGGACAAGAGACCCAGTACTTC.

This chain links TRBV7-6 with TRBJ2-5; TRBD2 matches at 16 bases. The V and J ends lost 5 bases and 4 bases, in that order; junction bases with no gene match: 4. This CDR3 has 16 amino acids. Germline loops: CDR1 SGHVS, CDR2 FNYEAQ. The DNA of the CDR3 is TGTGCCAGCAGCGGGACTAGCGGGGGGGCCGGAGAGACCCAGTACTTC. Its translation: CASSGTSGGAGETQYF.

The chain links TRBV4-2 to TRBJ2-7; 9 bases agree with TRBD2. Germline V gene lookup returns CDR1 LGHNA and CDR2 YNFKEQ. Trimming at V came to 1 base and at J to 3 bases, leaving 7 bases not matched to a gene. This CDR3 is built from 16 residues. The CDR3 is CASSQAALAGSYEQYF. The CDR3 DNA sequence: TGTGCCAGCAGCCAAGCGGCTCTAGCGGGGAGCTACGAGCAGTACTTC.

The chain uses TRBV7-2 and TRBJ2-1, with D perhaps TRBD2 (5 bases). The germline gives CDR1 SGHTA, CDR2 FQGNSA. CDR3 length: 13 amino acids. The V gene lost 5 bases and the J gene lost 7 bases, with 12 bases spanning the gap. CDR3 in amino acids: CASSPWTGNEQFF. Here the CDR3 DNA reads TGTGCCAGCAGCCCTTGGACTGGGAATGAGCAGTTCTTC.

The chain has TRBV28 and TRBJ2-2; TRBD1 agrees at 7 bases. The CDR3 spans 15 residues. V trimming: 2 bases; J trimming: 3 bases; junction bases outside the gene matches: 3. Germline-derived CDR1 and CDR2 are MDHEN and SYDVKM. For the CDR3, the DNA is TGTGCCAGCAGTTTAGGGGACAGACACACCGGGGAGCTGTTTTTT. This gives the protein CASSLGDRHTGELFF. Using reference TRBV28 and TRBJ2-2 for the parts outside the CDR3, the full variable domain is DVKVTQSSRYLVKRTGEKVFLECVQDMDHENMFWYRQDPGLGLRLIYFSYDVKMKEKGDIPEGYSVSREKKERFSLILESASTNQTSMYLCASSLGDRHTGELFFGEGSRLTVL.

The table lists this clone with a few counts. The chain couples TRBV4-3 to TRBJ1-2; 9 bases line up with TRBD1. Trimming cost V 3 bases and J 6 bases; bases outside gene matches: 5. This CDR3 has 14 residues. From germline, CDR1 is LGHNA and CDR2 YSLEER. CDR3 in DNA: TGCGCCAGCAGCCAGACGACAGGGGGGGATGGCTACACCTTC. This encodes CASSQTTGGDGYTF.

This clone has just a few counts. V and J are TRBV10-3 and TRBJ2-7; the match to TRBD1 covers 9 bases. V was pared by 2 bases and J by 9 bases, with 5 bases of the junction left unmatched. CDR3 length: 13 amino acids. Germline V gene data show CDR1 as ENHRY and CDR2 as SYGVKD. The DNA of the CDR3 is TGTGCCATCAGTGAGCGGGACAGGGACGGGCAGTACTTC. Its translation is CAISERDRDGQYF.

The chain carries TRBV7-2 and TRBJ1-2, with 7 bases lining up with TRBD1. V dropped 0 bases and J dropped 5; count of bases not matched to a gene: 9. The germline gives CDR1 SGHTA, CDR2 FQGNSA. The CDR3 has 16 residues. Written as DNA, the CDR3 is TGTGCCAGCAGCTTAGCATGGGAAGGGGGCCGTTATGGCTACACCTTC. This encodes CASSLAWEGGRYGYTF.

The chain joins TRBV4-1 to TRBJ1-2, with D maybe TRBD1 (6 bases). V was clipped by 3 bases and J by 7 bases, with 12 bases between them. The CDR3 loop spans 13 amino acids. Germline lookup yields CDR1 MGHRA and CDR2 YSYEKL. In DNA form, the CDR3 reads TGCGCCAGCAGCCAGGTCCAGGGGTCTGGCTACACCTTC. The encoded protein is CASSQVQGSGYTF.

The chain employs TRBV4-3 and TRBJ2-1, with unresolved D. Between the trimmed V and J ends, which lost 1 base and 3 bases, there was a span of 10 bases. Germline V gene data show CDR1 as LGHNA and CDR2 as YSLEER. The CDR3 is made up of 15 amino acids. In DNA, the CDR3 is TGCGCCAGCAGCCAAGGGCCAGCGCTCTACAATGAGCAGTTCTTC. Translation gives CASSQGPALYNEQFF.

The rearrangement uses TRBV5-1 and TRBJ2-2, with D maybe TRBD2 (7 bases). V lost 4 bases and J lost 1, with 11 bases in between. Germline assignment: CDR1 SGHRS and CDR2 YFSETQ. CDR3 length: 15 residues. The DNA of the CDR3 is TGCGCCAGCAGCCGGGGGGCAGTGAACACCGGGGAGCTGTTTTTT. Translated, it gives CASSRGAVNTGELFF.

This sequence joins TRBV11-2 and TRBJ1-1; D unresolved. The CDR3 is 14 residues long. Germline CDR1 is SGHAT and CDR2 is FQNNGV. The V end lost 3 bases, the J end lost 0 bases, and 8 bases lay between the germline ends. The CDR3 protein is CASSFGRLNTEAFF. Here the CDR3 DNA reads TGTGCCAGCAGCTTCGGCAGACTGAACACTGAAGCTTTCTTT. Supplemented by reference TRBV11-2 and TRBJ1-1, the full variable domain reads EAGVAQSPRYKIIEKRQSVAFWCNPISGHATLYWYQQILGQGPKLLIQFQNNGVVDDSQLPKDRFSAERLKGVDSTLKIQPAKLEDSAVYLCASSFGRLNTEAFFGQGTRLTVV.

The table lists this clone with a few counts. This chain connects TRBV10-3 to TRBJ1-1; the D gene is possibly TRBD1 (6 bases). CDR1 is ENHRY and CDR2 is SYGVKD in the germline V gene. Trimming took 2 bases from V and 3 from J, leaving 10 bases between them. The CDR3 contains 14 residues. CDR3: CAISERGGDTEAFF. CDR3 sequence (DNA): TGTGCCATCAGTGAGAGAGGGGGGGACACTGAAGCTTTCTTT.

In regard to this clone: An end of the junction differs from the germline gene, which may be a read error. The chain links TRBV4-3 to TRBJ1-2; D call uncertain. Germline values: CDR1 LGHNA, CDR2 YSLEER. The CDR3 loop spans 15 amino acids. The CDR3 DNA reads TGCGCCAGCAGCCAAGAGGACCTAACTAAGTATGGCTACACCTTC. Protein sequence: CASSQEDLTKYGYTF.

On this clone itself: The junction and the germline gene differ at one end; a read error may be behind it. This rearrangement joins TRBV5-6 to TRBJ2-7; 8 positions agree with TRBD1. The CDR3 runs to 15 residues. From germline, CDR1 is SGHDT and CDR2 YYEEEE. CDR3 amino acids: CASSQIGTGTYEQYF. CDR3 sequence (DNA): TGCGCCAGCAGCCAAATCGGGACAGGCACCTACGAGCAGTACTTC. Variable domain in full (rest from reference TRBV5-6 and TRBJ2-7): DAGVTQSPTHLIKTRGQQVTLRCSPKSGHDTVSWYQQALGQGPQFIFQYYEEEERQRGNFPDRFSGHQFPNYSSELNVNALLLGDSALYLCASSQIGTGTYEQYFGPGTRLTVT.